Presented here are 10 T cell receptor beta chains from one specimen sequenced in a study of CD8+CD57+ T cells in acquired aplastic anemia. Genomic DNA was employed as the template in profiling TCR beta VDJ and CDR3. TCRdb re-derived calls from the reads in MiXCR, one entry per CDR3 protein. The sample lists some 200,000 distinct CDR3 sequences, roughly 60% occurring once. Patients sequenced had flow cytometry evidence of CD8+CD57+ cell expansion. Sequencing input: sorted CD4+, CD8+, or CD8+CD57+ T cells (not recorded which) from PBMCs. Receptors originate from a human donor with aplastic anemia.

This chain connects TRBV9 to TRBJ2-1; D gene ambiguous. The V gene's germline CDR1 is SGDLS and CDR2 YYNGEE. V lost 4 bases and J 0 bases, leaving 5 bases between the germline ends. The CDR3 extends over 13 amino acids. The DNA for the CDR3 is TGTGCCAGCAGCTTTACCTCCTACAATGAGCAGTTCTTC. It translates to CASSFTSYNEQFF.

The gene calls are TRBV19 and TRBJ1-2; perhaps TRBD1 as D (5 bases). This CDR3 spans 11 amino acids. The germline V gene has CDR1 LNHDA and CDR2 SQIVND (reference sequence). V was shortened by 7 bases and J by 4 bases, with 7 bases between the two germline ends. DNA of the CDR3: TGTGCCAGTATCGGGGCCTATGGCTACACCTTC. It codes for CASIGAYGYTF.

This clonotype has just a few counts. The chain couples TRBV2 to TRBJ1-1, with D possibly being TRBD1 (6 bases). Trimming removed 6 bases at V and 2 bases at J, with 10 bases between. The germline gives CDR1 SNHLY, CDR2 FYNNEI. The CDR3 is 13 residues long. DNA for the CDR3: TGTGCCAGCAGGAGACAGGTTAACACTGAAGCTTTCTTT. It codes for CASRRQVNTEAFF. The full variable domain, rest sourced from reference TRBV2 and TRBJ1-1, is EPEVTQTPSHQVTQMGQEVILRCVPISNHLYFYWYRQILGQKVEFLVSFYNNEISEKSEIFDDQFSVERPDGSNFTLKIRSTKLEDSAMYFCASRRQVNTEAFFGQGTRLTVV.

The V gene is TRBV12-3 or TRBV12-4, the J gene TRBJ2-1; TRBD2 agrees at 9 bases. Losses at the gene ends were 7 bases for V and 5 bases for J; bases not matched to a gene: 6. This CDR3 is 14 amino acids long. The CDR3 bases are TGTGCCAGCACGCGCGGGGGGGCCAACAATGAGCAGTTCTTC. As protein: CASTRGGANNEQFF.

The rearrangement joins TRBV7-2 to TRBJ1-1; D gene ambiguous. V lost 4 bases, J lost 6 bases, and 15 bases lay in between. The CDR3 contains 14 residues. Germline V gene sequence: CDR1 SGHTA, CDR2 FQGNSA. In DNA form, the CDR3 reads TGTGCCAGCAGCTCCGCGACCCGGAGGGCTGAAGCTTTCTTT. Its protein product is CASSSATRRAEAFF.

The chain has TRBV7-9 and TRBJ2-2; possibly TRBD1 for D (5 bases). This CDR3 is 14 amino acids long. The germline gives CDR1 SEHNR, CDR2 FQNEAQ (reference sequence). V was clipped by 5 bases and J by 6 bases, with 13 bases between them. The DNA for the CDR3 is TGTGCCAGCAGCCAATTACAGGTGCCCGGGGAGCTGTTTTTT. Amino acid sequence: CASSQLQVPGELFF.

The chain links TRBV5-6 to TRBJ1-6, with a tentative D call TRBD1 (5 bases). Germline CDR1 is SGHDT and CDR2 is YYEEEE. The CDR3 runs 14 residues. V dropped 1 base and J dropped 8 bases, with 10 bases sitting between them. The CDR3: CASSLLRGYSPLHF. For the CDR3, the DNA is TGTGCCAGCAGCTTGTTGAGGGGATATTCACCCCTCCACTTT.

This sequence joins TRBV2 and TRBJ2-2; D is unclear. V was clipped by 1 base and J by 0 bases, with 6 bases between them. The CDR3 length is 15 residues. Germline CDR1 reads SNHLY; CDR2 reads FYNNEI. In DNA, the CDR3 is TGTGCCAGCAGTGAAGACAAGGCGAACACCGGGGAGCTGTTTTTT. Translating gives CASSEDKANTGELFF. The full variable domain, completed using reference TRBV2 and TRBJ2-2, is EPEVTQTPSHQVTQMGQEVILRCVPISNHLYFYWYRQILGQKVEFLVSFYNNEISEKSEIFDDQFSVERPDGSNFTLKIRSTKLEDSAMYFCASSEDKANTGELFFGEGSRLTVL.

Comment on this clonotype: A read error may explain this, as a much larger clone is one base away. The V gene is TRBV12-3 or TRBV12-4, the J gene TRBJ2-1; perhaps D is TRBD1 or TRBD2 (5 bases each). The germline V and J ends were trimmed by 8 bases and 10 bases, with 15 bases remaining between them. There are 12 residues in the CDR3. DNA of the CDR3: TGTGCCAGCGGACCGGGGACCTACGAGCAGTTCTTC. This translates into CASGPGTYEQFF.

This clonotype was counted once. V gene TRBV20-1 combines with J gene TRBJ2-7; no definite D call. Per germline, CDR1 DFQATT and CDR2 SNEGSKA (reference sequence). Trimming pared 3 bases from V and 3 bases from J, leaving 9 bases between. The CDR3 sequence is 12 residues long. As DNA, the CDR3 is TGCAGTGCTAGGTACGAGAGCTACGAGCAGTACTTC. Translating gives CSARYESYEQYF.